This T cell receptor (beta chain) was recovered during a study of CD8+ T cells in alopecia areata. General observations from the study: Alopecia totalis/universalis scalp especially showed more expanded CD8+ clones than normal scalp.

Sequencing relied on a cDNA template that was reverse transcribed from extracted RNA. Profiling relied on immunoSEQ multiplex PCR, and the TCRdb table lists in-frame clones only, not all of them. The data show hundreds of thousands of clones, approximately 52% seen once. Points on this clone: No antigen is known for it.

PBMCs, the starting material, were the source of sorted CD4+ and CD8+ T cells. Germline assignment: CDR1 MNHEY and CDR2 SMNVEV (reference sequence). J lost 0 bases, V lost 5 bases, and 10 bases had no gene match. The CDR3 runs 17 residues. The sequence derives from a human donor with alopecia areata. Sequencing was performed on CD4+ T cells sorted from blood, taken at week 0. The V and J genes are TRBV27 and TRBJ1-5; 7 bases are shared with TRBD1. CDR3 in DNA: TGTGCCAGCAGTCCGCAGACAGGGTTTAATAGCAATCAGCCCCAGCATTTT. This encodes CASSPQTGFNSNQPQHF.